Listed here are 28 T cell receptor beta chains from one sample, sequenced in a study of OX40 agonist ivuxolimab in advanced cancers. TCRdb's table, derived via immunoSEQ multiplex PCR, lists solely in-frame clones and lacks some. The sample has some 90,000 clones, around 90% seen once. Sequencing was performed on CD4+ or CD8+ T cells sorted from blood, taken in a trial of the OX40 agonist ivuxolimab. The receptors derive from an adult with an advanced solid tumor such as melanoma, head and neck, liver or kidney cancer.

This chain connects TRBV10-3 to TRBJ2-2, with 10 bases lining up with TRBD2. Germline V gene sequence: CDR1 ENHRY, CDR2 SYGVKD. This CDR3 has 13 amino acids. Here the CDR3 DNA reads TGTGGTGCCGGGACTAGCGACACCGGGGAGCTGTTTTTT. It yields the protein CGAGTSDTGELFF.

CDR3: CASSTLGTANNEKLFF. In nucleotides, the CDR3 is TGTGCCAGTAGTACCCTCGGGACAGCCAACAATGAAAAACTGTTTTTT. The J gene is TRBJ1-4, the V gene TRBV19; 7 bases align to TRBD1. This CDR3 is 16 amino acids long. CDR1 and CDR2 from the germline V gene are LNHDA and SQIVND (reference sequence). Trimming took 4 bases from V and 5 from J; bases not matched to a gene: 10.

The chain links TRBV6-5 to TRBJ1-1; possible D gene TRBD1, 6 bases. Germline assignment: CDR1 MNHEY and CDR2 SVGAGI. The CDR3 has 14 amino acids. Between the trimmed V and J ends, which lost 2 bases and 0 bases, there was a span of 7 bases. The CDR3 region is CASSYDRLNTEAFF. DNA for the CDR3: TGTGCCAGCAGTTACGACAGGCTGAACACTGAAGCTTTCTTT.

This clone was counted only a few times. This rearrangement joins TRBV6-1 to TRBJ1-5, with D hard to call. V was pared by 5 bases and J by 6 bases, with 5 bases between. Germline assignment: CDR1 MNHNS and CDR2 SASEGT. The CDR3 contains 11 residues. The CDR3 coding sequence is TGTGCCAGCAGTACTACTCAGCCCCAGCATTTT. Translated, it gives CASSTTQPQHF.

The chain recombines TRBV7-2 with TRBJ2-7; the D gene is possibly TRBD1 (5 bases). Germline lookup yields CDR1 SGHTA and CDR2 FQGNSA. The CDR3 loop spans 14 amino acids. V gave up 1 base and J gave up 7 bases, with 14 bases separating them. The DNA of the CDR3 is TGTGCCAGCAGCTTAGAAGACAGAGAGACGGAGCAGTACTTC. Translated, it gives CASSLEDRETEQYF.

The J gene is TRBJ2-4, the V gene TRBV10-3, with a tentative D call TRBD2 (5 bases). V lost 5 bases, J lost 8 bases, and 10 bases lay in between. Germline loops: CDR1 ENHRY, CDR2 SYGVKD. The CDR3 spans 12 residues. Here the CDR3 DNA reads TGTGCCATCAGTTCCATCGGGGACATTCAGTACTTC. Translation: CAISSIGDIQYF.

The chain is built from TRBV6-5 and TRBJ1-1; maybe TRBD1 (6 bases). The CDR3 runs 13 residues. V lost 5 bases and J 4 bases, leaving 11 bases between the germline ends. Germline V lookup: CDR1 MNHEY, CDR2 SVGAGI. The CDR3 reads CASSRDILTEAFF. CDR3 sequence (DNA): TGTGCCAGCAGTCGGGACATCCTCACTGAAGCTTTCTTT.

This chain joins TRBV27 and TRBJ2-7, with D uncertain. The CDR3 contains 15 residues. V gave up 4 bases and J gave up 2 bases, with 15 bases separating them. Germline assignment: CDR1 MNHEY and CDR2 SMNVEV (reference sequence). The CDR3 sequence is CASSSYLVRTYEQYF. The CDR3 nucleotides read TGTGCCAGCAGTTCCTATCTGGTGCGGACCTACGAGCAGTACTTC.

The chain links TRBV7-9 to TRBJ1-6; TRBD1 matches 8 bases. The CDR3 extends over 15 amino acids. J gave up 10 bases and V 5 bases, and 10 bases lay outside the gene matches. The V gene's germline CDR1 is SEHNR and CDR2 FQNEAQ (reference sequence). The CDR3 DNA reads as TGTGCCAGCAGCCCTACAGGGGCAGGGGGCTCACCCCTCCACTTT. This codes for CASSPTGAGGSPLHF.

J is TRBJ1-2 and V is TRBV19; 7 positions match TRBD1. The CDR3 is made up of 15 amino acids. After removal of 3 bases from V and 8 bases from J, the junction contained 12 bases not matched to a gene. The germline V gene has CDR1 LNHDA and CDR2 SQIVND (reference sequence). The CDR3 sequence is CASSIGQATIKGYTF. The CDR3 nucleotides read TGTGCCAGTAGTATCGGACAGGCTACTATTAAGGGCTACACCTTC.

This chain uses TRBV12-2 with TRBJ2-7; the table's D call, TRBD1, was not checked against the DNA. TRBV12-2 is an annotated pseudogene. There are 16 residues in the CDR3. CDR3 loop: CASRLARTALTYEQYF. CDR3 nucleotide sequence: TGTGCAAGTCGCTTAGCGCGAACAGCTCTCACCTACGAGCAGTACTTC.

The chain uses TRBV7-9 and TRBJ2-3; perhaps D is TRBD1 or TRBD2 (5 bases each). Germline loops: CDR1 SEHNR, CDR2 FQNEAQ (reference sequence). CDR3 length equals 18 residues. The V and J ends lost 2 bases and 7 bases respectively, with 25 bases between them. CDR3 amino acids: CASSLRSRGPFPQYTQYF. CDR3 sequence (DNA): TGTGCCAGCAGCTTAAGGTCGAGGGGACCCTTCCCACAATATACGCAGTATTTT.

This clone was found a few times. CDR3 loop: CASSKTSWRLDTQYF. The CDR3 region has the DNA TGTGCCAGCAGTAAAACTTCTTGGCGGTTAGATACGCAGTATTTT. The rearrangement joins TRBV28 to TRBJ2-3; D is ambiguous. Germline assignment: CDR1 MDHEN and CDR2 SYDVKM. The CDR3 length is 15 residues. V was pared by 5 bases and J by 5 bases, with 17 bases between.

The chain has TRBV7-8 and TRBJ2-7; 8 bases match TRBD2. The V gene end was trimmed by 7 bases and the J gene end by 2 bases; junction bases not matched to a gene: 10. The CDR3 totals 15 residues. Germline-derived CDR1 and CDR2 are SGHVS and FQNEAQ. The CDR3 DNA sequence: TGTGCCAGCACCTTTCGGACTAGCCTGACCTACGAGCAGTACTTC. Translated, it gives CASTFRTSLTYEQYF.

The genes are TRBV7-2 and TRBJ2-5; D is possibly TRBD2 (5 bases). Germline lookup yields CDR1 SGHTA and CDR2 FQGNSA. The ends were cut back, 7 bases at V and 7 bases at J, with 19 bases in the middle. This CDR3 has 14 amino acids. Written as DNA, the CDR3 is TGTGCCAGCACTAACCCATGGCTCCGGGGGACCCAGTACTTC. Translating it yields CASTNPWLRGTQYF.

This chain links TRBV5-4 with TRBJ1-1; 8 bases map to TRBD1. The J segment lost 11 bases and the V segment lost 3 bases, leaving 6 bases of the junction unmatched. Germline values: CDR1 SGHNT, CDR2 YYREEE (reference sequence). This CDR3 has 12 residues. The CDR3 protein is CASSSQGAGAFF. CDR3 nucleotide sequence: TGTGCCAGCAGCTCGCAGGGGGCTGGGGCTTTCTTT.

CDR3 DNA: TGTGCCAGCAGTGACCCCTCAGGGAAGAACACTGAAGCTTTCTTT. Translating it yields CASSDPSGKNTEAFF. This sequence joins TRBV25-1 and TRBJ1-1, with TRBD1 as a possible D gene (5 bases). Germline V gene lookup returns CDR1 MGHDK and CDR2 SYGVNS. V shed 3 bases and J shed 1 base, with 12 bases lying between them. The CDR3 has 15 amino acids. The whole variable domain, remainder taken from reference TRBV25-1 and TRBJ1-1, is EADIYQTPRYLVIGTGKKITLECSQTMGHDKMYWYQQDPGMELHLIHYSYGVNSTEKGDLSSESTVSRIRTEHFPLTLESARPSHTSQYLCASSDPSGKNTEAFFGQGTRLTVV.

The chain links TRBV5-4 to TRBJ2-7; a weak D match, TRBD1 (6 bases). The CDR3 runs 14 residues. V lost 6 bases and J 2 bases, leaving 15 bases between the germline ends. CDR1 SGHNT and CDR2 YYREEE come from the germline V gene (reference sequence). CDR3 nucleotide sequence: TGTGCCAGCAATACTCAGGGGTGCCCCTACGAGCAGTACTTC. Translation: CASNTQGCPYEQYF. Full variable domain (outside the CDR3, taken from reference TRBV5-4 and TRBJ2-7): ETGVTQSPTHLIKTRGQQVTLRCSSQSGHNTVSWYQQALGQGPQFIFQYYREEENGRGNFPPRFSGLQFPNYSSELNVNALELDDSALYLCASNTQGCPYEQYFGPGTRLTVT.

V is TRBV28 and J is TRBJ2-2, with 10 nucleotides matching TRBD2. Germline V gives CDR1 MDHEN, CDR2 SYDVKM. CDR3 length: 18 residues. The trim removed 4 bases at V and 6 bases at J, leaving 14 bases unmatched. In DNA form, the CDR3 reads TGTGCCAGCAGTTCCCTCACACTAGCGGGAAGAACCGCCGGGGAGCTGTTTTTT. Translated, it gives CASSSLTLAGRTAGELFF. Filled out from reference TRBV28 and TRBJ2-2, the complete variable domain reads DVKVTQSSRYLVKRTGEKVFLECVQDMDHENMFWYRQDPGLGLRLIYFSYDVKMKEKGDIPEGYSVSREKKERFSLILESASTNQTSMYLCASSSLTLAGRTAGELFFGEGSRLTVL.

The chain carries TRBV10-3 and TRBJ2-3; tentatively, D is TRBD2 (5 bases). V lost 2 bases, J lost 8 bases, and 11 bases lay in between. The V gene's germline CDR1 is ENHRY and CDR2 SYGVKD. This CDR3 is 13 amino acids long. The CDR3: CAISEATRATQYF. The CDR3 nucleotides read TGTGCCATCAGTGAGGCTACTAGGGCTACGCAGTATTTT.

The V call is TRBV19, the J call TRBJ2-5; TRBD2 matches 7 bases. With V trimmed by 9 bases and J by 2 bases, 12 bases remained unmatched. Germline lookup yields CDR1 LNHDA and CDR2 SQIVND (reference sequence). This CDR3 is built from 15 residues. The CDR3 nucleotides are TGTGCCAGCCATTATGGAGCGGGACGACAAGAGACCCAGTACTTC. Its translation: CASHYGAGRQETQYF.

The chain combines TRBV6-1 with TRBJ1-3; D gene ambiguous. Germline V gene data show CDR1 as MNHNS and CDR2 as SASEGT. This CDR3 is 14 amino acids long. The V gene lost 6 bases and the J gene lost 0 bases, with 9 bases spanning the gap. The CDR3 DNA reads as TGTGCCAGCAGCGTTGGATACTCTGGAAACACCATATATTTT. This translates into CASSVGYSGNTIYF.

The chain links TRBV9 to TRBJ1-1, with 10 bases aligning to TRBD1. CDR3 length equals 16 residues. Per germline, CDR1 SGDLS and CDR2 YYNGEE. Germline trimming cut 4 bases from V and 3 bases from J; bases unmatched to any gene: 9. CDR3 protein: CASSPGTGASHTEAFF. The CDR3 coding sequence is TGTGCCAGCAGCCCCGGGACAGGGGCGTCACACACTGAAGCTTTCTTT.

The rearrangement joins TRBV5-1 to TRBJ2-7; D might be TRBD1 (6 bases). CDR3 length: 13 residues. CDR1 and CDR2 (germline): SGHRS, YFSETQ. The V end lost 0 bases, the J end lost 2 bases, and 6 bases lay between the germline ends. The CDR3 is CASSLEGAYEQYF. CDR3 DNA sequence: TGCGCCAGCAGCTTGGAGGGGGCCTACGAGCAGTACTTC.

The rearrangement joins TRBV4-2 to TRBJ2-5; 10 positions match TRBD2. CDR1 is LGHNA, CDR2 YNFKEQ, per germline. This CDR3 is built from 15 residues. J lost 5 bases, V lost 6 bases, and 9 bases had no gene match. The CDR3 DNA follows: TGTGCCAGCAGTCCTAGCGGGAGAGGTGGGGAGACCCAGTACTTC. Amino acids: CASSPSGRGGETQYF.

As regards this clone: Within the sample, other DNA sequences also encode this same CDR3. The chain has TRBV27 and TRBJ2-1, with TRBD1 matching over 8 bases. V trimming: 6 bases; J trimming: 1 base; junction bases outside the gene matches: 5. Germline V gene sequence: CDR1 MNHEY, CDR2 SMNVEV (reference sequence). The CDR3 totals 15 residues. CDR3 in DNA: TGTGCCAGCAGCAGAGGACAGGGTTCCTACAATGAGCAGTTCTTC. It encodes CASSRGQGSYNEQFF.

V and J are TRBV7-6 and TRBJ2-3; the match to TRBD2 covers 11 bases. J lost 3 bases, V lost 5 bases, and 4 bases had no gene match. CDR3 length equals 15 residues. Germline V gene lookup returns CDR1 SGHVS and CDR2 FNYEAQ. CDR3 residues: CASSGGTSGTDTQYF. DNA of the CDR3: TGTGCCAGCAGCGGTGGGACTAGCGGAACAGATACGCAGTATTTT.

The chain has TRBV10-3 and TRBJ1-2; D is perhaps TRBD1 (6 bases). V dropped 0 bases and J dropped 8 bases, with 13 bases sitting between them. The CDR3 loop spans 14 amino acids. Germline assignment: CDR1 ENHRY and CDR2 SYGVKD. CDR3 nucleotide sequence: TGTGCCATCAGTGAGTCGCCCCGACAGGAGGGCTACACCTTC. Protein product: CAISESPRQEGYTF.